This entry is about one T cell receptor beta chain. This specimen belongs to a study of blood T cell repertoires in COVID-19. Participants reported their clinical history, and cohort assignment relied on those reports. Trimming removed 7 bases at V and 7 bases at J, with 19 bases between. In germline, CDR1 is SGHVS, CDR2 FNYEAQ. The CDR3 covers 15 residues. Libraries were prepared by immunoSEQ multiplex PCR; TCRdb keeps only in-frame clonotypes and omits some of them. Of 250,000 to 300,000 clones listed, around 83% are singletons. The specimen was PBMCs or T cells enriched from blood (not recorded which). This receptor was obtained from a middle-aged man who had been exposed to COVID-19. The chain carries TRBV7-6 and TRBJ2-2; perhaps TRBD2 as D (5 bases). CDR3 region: CASTDSGAGLGELFF. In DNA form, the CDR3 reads TGTGCCAGCACCGATTCTGGTGCGGGCCTCGGGGAGCTGTTTTTT.